These T cell receptor beta chains were read from a single sample in a study of CD8+ T cells in alopecia areata. Assay: immunoSEQ multiplex PCR; the TCRdb copy retains only in-frame clones and omits some. Of 200,000 or so clones in the sample, nearly 60% were seen once. This material consisted of CD4+ T cells sorted from blood, taken at week 24, from a patient treated with tofacitinib. The receptors were sampled from a human donor with alopecia areata. Both conserved end residues are part of each CDR3. D genes are given only for firm matches. Only part of the rows carry a size: once, few, many, or a class if the clone is expanded.

V	size	D	J	DNA	CDR3
TRBV15	many	-	TRBJ2-5	TGTGCCACCAGCAGAGAAGGGGGTTTAGGGACCCAGTACTTC	CATSREGGLGTQYF
TRBV7-2	-	-	TRBJ2-7	TGTGCCAGCAGCCTCGCGAAAGGACCTTACGAGCAGTACTTC	CASSLAKGPYEQYF
TRBV4-3	-	-	TRBJ2-7	TGCGCCAGCAGCCAAAGCAGGGGTCACGAGCAGTACTTC	CASSQSRGHEQYF
TRBV6-5	-	TRBD1	TRBJ1-2	TGTGCCAGCGGGGACAGGGGAAGGTTCAATGGCTACACCTTC	CASGDRGRFNGYTF
TRBV5-1	-	TRBD1	TRBJ2-5	TGCGCCAGCAGCTTAGACAGGGCCGAGACCCAGTACTTC	CASSLDRAETQYF
TRBV5-6	-	-	TRBJ2-5	TGTGCCAGCAGCTTGTCTAGTCACCAAGAGACCCAGTACTTC	CASSLSSHQETQYF
TRBV2	-	TRBD2	TRBJ2-7	TGTGCCAGCGTTCCGCGAACTAGCGGTGCCTACGAGCAGTACTTC	CASVPRTSGAYEQYF
TRBV28	-	-	TRBJ2-5	TGTGCCAGCAGTTTGGTACAAGAGACCCAGTACTTC	CASSLVQETQYF
TRBV7-7	-	-	TRBJ2-5	TGTGCCAGCAGCTTACTACAGCAAGAGACCCAGTACTTC	CASSLLQQETQYF
TRBV5-4	many	TRBD2	TRBJ2-2	TGTGCCAGCAGCTCGACTAGCGCGAACACCGGGGAGCTGTTTTTT	CASSSTSANTGELFF
TRBV27	-	TRBD1	TRBJ2-7	TGTGCCAGCAGACCCAGGGGGTGGGACGGCTACGAGCAGTACTTC	CASRPRGWDGYEQYF
TRBV25-1	-	-	TRBJ2-4	TGTGCCAGCAGTGAGGTTGGGGTAGCCAAAAACATTCAGTACTTC	CASSEVGVAKNIQYF
TRBV23-1	-	TRBD1	TRBJ2-7	TGCGCCAGCAGTCACACAGGACAGGTTGAAGGATACGAGCAGTACTTC	CASSHTGQVEGYEQYF
TRBV30	once	-	TRBJ2-1	TGTGCCTGGAGTATATGGGGAAATGAGCAGTTCTTC	CAWSIWGNEQFF
TRBV28	few	-	TRBJ1-4	TGTGCCAGCAGCCCCCAGGCAACTAATGAAAAACTGTTTTTT	CASSPQATNEKLFF
TRBV19	-	-	TRBJ2-7	TGTGCCAGTAGTATAGATGACCGGGGCAGGTACGAGCAGTACTTC	CASSIDDRGRYEQYF
TRBV7-2	-	-	TRBJ1-1	TGTGCCAGCAGCACAATAACAGCGAACACTGAAGCTTTCTTT	CASSTITANTEAFF
TRBV30	-	-	TRBJ2-3	TGTGCCTGGACCCCCGGGATAACGGTCACAGATACGCAGTATTTT	CAWTPGITVTDTQYF
TRBV5-4	-	TRBD2	TRBJ2-3	TGTGCCAGCAGCTCTACCAGACTAGCGGGGACAGATACGCAGTATTTT	CASSSTRLAGTDTQYF
TRBV4-1	few	-	TRBJ2-7	TGCGCCAGCAGCCAAGGGGCTGATCAGCGCGAGCAGTACTTC	CASSQGADQREQYF
TRBV15	-	-	TRBJ1-5	TGTGCCACCAGCCAGGACAGACTCCAGCCCCAGCATTTT	CATSQDRLQPQHF
TRBV5-1	-	-	TRBJ1-1	TGCGCCAGCAGTTCCCAAGAGGGGGAGAACACTGAAGCTTTCTTT	CASSSQEGENTEAFF
TRBV28	-	-	TRBJ2-7	TGTGCCAGCAGCCCTGGGGTCTACGAGCAGTACTTC	CASSPGVYEQYF
TRBV28	-	TRBD1	TRBJ1-2	TGTGCCAGCAAACCAGGGACAGACTATGGCTACACCTTC	CASKPGTDYGYTF
TRBV19	few	TRBD1	TRBJ1-5	TGTGCCAGTAGTCCCCGACAGGGAAGAGATCAGCCCCAGCATTTT	CASSPRQGRDQPQHF
TRBV7-9	many	TRBD1	TRBJ2-2	TGTGCCAGCAGCGCCGCAGGGGGCGCGATCGGGGAGCTGTTTTTT	CASSAAGGAIGELFF
TRBV4-3	-	TRBD1	TRBJ1-5	TGCGCCAGCAGCCAAGATTCAGGGGGCTACCAGCCCCAGCATTTT	CASSQDSGGYQPQHF
TRBV7-6	few	TRBD2	TRBJ2-1	TGTGCCAGCAGCCCCCCTCCGAGACTAGCGGGAGATAGTGAGCAGTTCTTC	CASSPPPRLAGDSEQFF